This TCR beta chain was recorded in a study of blood T cell repertoires in COVID-19. In this sample, this clone turned up once. Assay used: immunoSEQ multiplex PCR; TCRdb lists only in-frame clones, some missing. The data show approximately 300,000 clones, with under 95% seen just once and approximately 17% held by the top ten. The CDR3 is made up of 16 amino acids. CDR1 is MNHEY and CDR2 is SVGAGI in the germline V gene. V shed 0 bases, J shed 3 bases, and the junction held 7 bases outside the gene matches. Sequencing used PBMCs or T cells enriched from blood (not recorded which). This chain uses TRBV6-5 with TRBJ1-1, with 7 nucleotides matching TRBD1. The receptor comes from a woman aged 25 to 45 who had recovered from COVID-19. The CDR3 is CASSYSRTGVYTEAFF. The CDR3 DNA follows: TGTGCCAGCAGTTACTCGAGGACAGGTGTGTACACTGAAGCTTTCTTT.